A selection of T cell receptor beta chains follows, all from one sample in a study of metastatic and nonmetastatic thyroid tumors. TCRdb redid the clone calls on the PCR reads using MiXCR. This sample carries roughly 21,000 clones, 28% of them seen once, and the ten largest clones take 13% to 15%. The specimen sequenced was tumor tissue. Source of these receptors: a male donor with papillary thyroid cancer or a benign thyroid nodule (not recorded which). Some clones in this sample may be carry-over from other donors' samples. Each CDR3 is given with its conserved first and last residue.

v_call	j_call	cdr3_length	cdr3_aa
TRBV5-1	TRBJ2-1	15	CASSLGGGAYNEQFF
TRBV7-6	TRBJ2-7	16	CASSLVGLAGASEQYF
TRBV28	TRBJ2-7	14	CASILAAEEGEQYF
TRBV10-3	TRBJ2-5	15	CAISERGLAAETQYF
TRBV2	TRBJ2-1	15	CASSEVGMVGPGGFF
TRBV28	TRBJ2-5	13	CASSARVAETQYF
TRBV27	TRBJ1-1	12	CASSRGNTEAFF
TRBV20-1	TRBJ2-3	15	CSARDPRAGTDTQYF
TRBV7-9	TRBJ1-2	12	CASSFDGYGYTF
TRBV29-1	TRBJ1-2	14	CSATSGQGDYGYTF
TRBV7-8	TRBJ1-1	14	CASSREGDNTEAFF
TRBV7-2	TRBJ2-7	11	CASSSPYEQYF
TRBV28	TRBJ2-7	16	CASSFLAGSSSYEQYF
TRBV6-1	TRBJ2-7	14	CASRKTGLVAEQYF
TRBV28	TRBJ1-6	9	CASGMTLHF
TRBV9	TRBJ1-4	14	CASSVEGAGEKLFF
TRBV29-1	TRBJ1-1	12	CSVRWGGTEAFF
TRBV28	TRBJ2-7	16	CASSPTGDGFSYEQYF
TRBV20-1	TRBJ1-2	14	CSARDYSLMGGDTF
TRBV18	TRBJ2-3	18	CASSPPRGSSGIADTQYF
TRBV6-6	TRBJ2-2	17	CASSYSQGTANTGELFF
TRBV7-2	TRBJ1-5	15	CASSLGQGFFQPQHF
TRBV11-3	TRBJ2-3	13	CASSATTGGTQYF
TRBV4-1	TRBJ2-2	16	CASRSLAGTNTGELFF
TRBV9	TRBJ1-1	14	CASSPSYQGLEAFF
TRBV5-1	TRBJ2-1	13	CASSLGLEGAQFF
TRBV7-9	TRBJ2-5	15	CASSLRGAEQETQYF
TRBV6-1	TRBJ2-3	11	CASLTRDTQYF
TRBV12-3/TRBV12-4	TRBJ2-1	12	CASSHPTGDVFF
TRBV6-6	TRBJ1-6	15	CASSYDDRGDSPLHF
TRBV7-8	TRBJ2-1	15	CASSLGGQSYNEQFF
TRBV6-2/TRBV6-3	TRBJ1-1	13	CASSYAPDTEAFF
TRBV6-1	TRBJ1-6	14	CASLQVAGNSPLHF
TRBV10-1	TRBJ1-1	14	CASSEEGRNTEAFF
TRBV15	TRBJ1-5	13	CATSRGMNQPQHF
TRBV20-1	TRBJ2-7	15	CSATSSGRGNYEQYF
TRBV19	TRBJ2-7	14	CASSISIRGYEQYF
TRBV12-3/TRBV12-4	TRBJ2-1	14	CASSLSTGGREQFF
TRBV11-2	TRBJ2-7	15	CASSLVPGVSYEQYF
TRBV6-1	TRBJ1-2	14	CASSEVGALHGYTF
TRBV11-2	TRBJ2-7	12	CASSLGYYEQYF
TRBV5-1	TRBJ1-5	15	CASSLGQGGNQPQHF
TRBV6-1	TRBJ2-5	12	CASSGSQETQYF
TRBV27	TRBJ2-1	16	CASSSQREFTYNEQFF
TRBV20-1	TRBJ1-6	16	CSARDARGAINSPLHF
TRBV19	TRBJ2-2	15	CASSSEGIGTGELFF
TRBV28	TRBJ2-1	15	CASSGGVPERNEQFF
TRBV11-1	TRBJ1-6	13	CASSFYLSSPLHF
TRBV10-3	TRBJ1-2	14	CAISETGILSGYTF
TRBV6-1	TRBJ1-1	13	CASRYGGSAEAFF
TRBV20-1	TRBJ2-5	12	CSAEPLVKTQYF
TRBV20-1	TRBJ2-5	14	CSAQTSGGGETQYF
TRBV4-2	TRBJ1-2	16	CASSQDGTGANYGYTF
TRBV7-2	TRBJ1-2	12	CASSLLGYGYTF
TRBV2	TRBJ1-1	13	CASSELEDTEAFF